One and the same sample provided the 26 T cell receptor beta chains below, sequenced in a study of shared clonotypes between healthy human individuals. Profiling relied on immunoSEQ multiplex PCR, and the TCRdb table lists in-frame clones only, not all of them. The sample shows a few hundred thousand clones, 97% of them seen only once. Sample: naive CD4+ T cells sorted from blood. The subset here: CD45RA+ positively selected. Every receptor here comes from a young woman in good health.

The gene calls are TRBV6-6 and TRBJ2-5, with 12 bases that match TRBD2. The germline V gene has CDR1 MNHNY and CDR2 SVGAGI (reference sequence). V dropped 7 bases and J dropped 5; count of bases not matched to a gene: 11. This CDR3 is 16 amino acids long. CDR3 DNA: TGTGCCAGCACCCCGAGACTAGCGGGAGTAGCGGAGACCCAGTACTTC. Encoded protein: CASTPRLAGVAETQYF.

The J gene is TRBJ1-1, the V gene TRBV28; unclear D gene. This CDR3 region has 14 residues. Germline V lookup: CDR1 MDHEN, CDR2 SYDVKM. Trimming stripped 5 bases from V and 0 bases from J, with 10 bases between. CDR3 region: CASSPWTVNTEAFF. The CDR3 DNA is TGTGCCAGCAGTCCATGGACTGTGAACACTGAAGCTTTCTTT.

V gene TRBV5-1 combines with J gene TRBJ1-3, with D unresolved. The V gene's germline CDR1 is SGHRS and CDR2 YFSETQ. This CDR3 region has 14 residues. Trimming removed 4 bases at V and 1 base at J, with 9 bases between. This CDR3 is CASSEPGSGNTIYF. Written as DNA, the CDR3 is TGCGCCAGCAGCGAGCCGGGGTCTGGAAACACCATATATTTT. The complete variable domain, with remaining parts taken from reference TRBV5-1 and TRBJ1-3, reads KAGVTQTPRYLIKTRGQQVTLSCSPISGHRSVSWYQQTPGQGLQFLFEYFSETQRNKGNFPGRFSGRQFSNSRSEMNVSTLELGDSALYLCASSEPGSGNTIYFGEGSWLTVV.

Concerning this clone: Other nucleotide sequences in the sample specify the same CDR3. The chain uses TRBV19 and TRBJ2-7, with 13 bases matching TRBD2. Trimming cost V 5 bases and J 4 bases; bases outside gene matches: 5. CDR3 size: 15 residues. The V gene's germline CDR1 is LNHDA and CDR2 SQIVND (reference sequence). The CDR3 nucleotides read TGTGCCAGTAGTCCAGGACTAGCGGGAGTTTACGAGCAGTACTTC. Its translation is CASSPGLAGVYEQYF.

The V and J genes are TRBV19 and TRBJ2-7, with TRBD2 identical over 12 bases. This CDR3 is built from 15 residues. The germline gives CDR1 LNHDA, CDR2 SQIVND (reference sequence). V gave up 10 bases and J gave up 6 bases; unmatched junction bases: 13. The CDR3 loop is CATKGLAGPRGEQYF. The CDR3 bases are TGTGCCACTAAGGGACTAGCGGGCCCCAGAGGCGAGCAGTACTTC.

The chain links TRBV5-1 to TRBJ1-4; D remains unclear. Trimming took off 2 bases at V and 0 bases at J, with 23 bases between the two ends. CDR3 size: 20 residues. The germline V gene encodes CDR1 SGHRS and CDR2 YFSETQ. This CDR3 is CASSFISGLGRIATNEKLFF. The DNA of the CDR3 is TGCGCCAGCAGCTTTATCAGCGGGTTAGGGAGAATCGCAACTAATGAAAAACTGTTTTTT.

The chain carries TRBV29-1 and TRBJ2-5; D assignment may be TRBD1 or TRBD2 (5 bases each). The DNA end lines up better with TRBJ2-7; the J call may be wrong. Germline V gene data show CDR1 as SQVTM and CDR2 as ANQGSEA. The CDR3 sequence is 13 residues long. The CDR3 loop is CSVGGSVSYEQYF. The CDR3 DNA is TGCAGCGTTGGGGGGTCAGTCTCCTACGAGCAGTACTTC.

This clone was found a few times. The chain is built from TRBV5-4 and TRBJ2-5; D is perhaps TRBD2 (5 bases). Germline V lookup: CDR1 SGHNT, CDR2 YYREEE (reference sequence). V shed 4 bases and J shed 9 bases, with 13 bases lying between them. There are 12 residues in the CDR3. The CDR3 sequence is CASSRVGEAQYF. Here the CDR3 DNA reads TGTGCCAGCAGCCGGGTCGGGGAAGCCCAGTACTTC. The entire variable domain, with the rest obtained from reference TRBV5-4 and TRBJ2-5, is as follows: ETGVTQSPTHLIKTRGQQVTLRCSSQSGHNTVSWYQQALGQGPQFIFQYYREEENGRGNFPPRFSGLQFPNYSSELNVNALELDDSALYLCASSRVGEAQYFGPGTRLLVL.

The chain couples TRBV7-9 to TRBJ2-3; TRBD1 is a possible D gene (5 bases). Germline loops: CDR1 SEHNR, CDR2 FQNEAQ (reference sequence). The germline V and J ends were trimmed by 1 base and 3 bases, with 11 bases remaining between them. The CDR3 is 15 amino acids. The DNA for the CDR3 is TGTGCCAGCAGCTTAGAAGGGGTTTATACAGATACGCAGTATTTT. Translating it yields CASSLEGVYTDTQYF.

The chain has TRBV11-1 and TRBJ2-5, with TRBD2 identical over 8 bases. J was trimmed by 5 bases and V by 3 bases; bases with no gene match: 5. CDR1 is SGHAT and CDR2 is FQDESV in the germline V gene (reference sequence). The CDR3 is 14 residues long. The CDR3 nucleotides read TGTGCCAGCAGCTTCCATCTAGCGGGCGAGACCCAGTACTTC. It codes for CASSFHLAGETQYF.

The chain joins TRBV6-5 to TRBJ1-1; the D is unclear. This CDR3 is 14 amino acids long. V gave up 5 bases and J gave up 1 base, with 11 bases separating them. Germline loops: CDR1 MNHEY, CDR2 SVGAGI. CDR3 nucleotides: TGTGCCAGCAGTCCCCGGACGGGGAACACTGAAGCTTTCTTT. This gives the protein CASSPRTGNTEAFF.

V usage is TRBV19 and J usage is TRBJ1-2; the D gene is possibly TRBD1 (6 bases). There are 13 residues in the CDR3. Germline V gene data show CDR1 as LNHDA and CDR2 as SQIVND (reference sequence). Trimming took off 4 bases at V and 8 bases at J, with 14 bases between the two ends. CDR3 region: CASSSPQGRGYTF. The CDR3 DNA reads TGTGCCAGTAGTAGCCCACAGGGTCGCGGCTACACCTTC.

The gene calls are TRBV28 and TRBJ2-7; 8 positions agree with TRBD1. CDR1 is MDHEN and CDR2 is SYDVKM in the germline V gene. This CDR3 is 14 amino acids long. Losses at the gene ends were 2 bases for V and 4 bases for J; bases not matched to a gene: 4. The CDR3 sequence: CASSLGQGAYEQYF. The CDR3 DNA reads TGTGCCAGCAGTTTAGGACAGGGAGCGTACGAGCAGTACTTC.

The chain joins TRBV27 to TRBJ2-7, with D possibly matching TRBD1 (5 bases). The V end was cut by 6 bases, the J end by 0 bases, with 12 bases between. The CDR3 is made up of 14 amino acids. Germline lookup yields CDR1 MNHEY and CDR2 SMNVEV (reference sequence). CDR3 sequence: CASSLDTYSYEQYF. The CDR3 DNA follows: TGTGCCAGCAGCCTGGACACCTACTCCTACGAGCAGTACTTC.

The chain couples TRBV27 to TRBJ1-3; no definite D call. V gave up 6 bases and J gave up 4 bases, with 10 bases separating them. CDR3 length: 13 amino acids. Germline V lookup: CDR1 MNHEY, CDR2 SMNVEV (reference sequence). The CDR3 reads CASSLNGGNTIYF. CDR3 DNA sequence: TGTGCCAGCAGCTTAAATGGCGGAAACACCATATATTTT.

This clone was counted once. J is TRBJ2-2 and V is TRBV28; a weak D match, TRBD1 (5 bases). V gave up 5 bases and J gave up 2 bases, with 12 bases separating them. Germline-derived CDR1 and CDR2 are MDHEN and SYDVKM. CDR3 length equals 15 residues. The CDR3 DNA sequence: TGTGCCAGCAGTCGAGACAGCATAAACACCGGGGAGCTGTTTTTT. Its protein product is CASSRDSINTGELFF.

V and J are TRBV25-1 and TRBJ2-3; the D gene is possibly TRBD2 (5 bases). Germline values: CDR1 MGHDK, CDR2 SYGVNS. V was clipped by 5 bases and J by 6 bases, with 15 bases between them. This CDR3 contains 14 residues. The CDR3 is CASSRYAGRDTQYF. In nucleotides, the CDR3 is TGTGCCAGCAGTCGTTATGCGGGTAGGGATACGCAGTATTTT.

This clone was seen a single time. The genes are TRBV28 and TRBJ2-2; perhaps D is TRBD1 or TRBD2 (5 bases each). Germline-derived CDR1 and CDR2 are MDHEN and SYDVKM. The CDR3 has 12 residues. V lost 7 bases, J lost 7 bases, and 10 bases lay in between. The CDR3 DNA sequence: TGTGCCAGCACAGGGAGAGTCGGGGAGCTGTTTTTT. Encoded protein: CASTGRVGELFF.

The V and J genes are TRBV5-6 and TRBJ1-4, with 7 bases identical to TRBD1. Germline V gene data show CDR1 as SGHDT and CDR2 as YYEEEE. This CDR3 has 14 residues. V gave up 1 base and J gave up 4 bases; unmatched junction bases: 1. The CDR3 protein is CASSLQGVNEKLFF. The CDR3 bases are TGTGCCAGCAGCTTGCAGGGGGTTAATGAAAAACTGTTTTTT.

The rearrangement links TRBV28 to TRBJ2-1; the D call may be TRBD1 or TRBD2 (5 bases each). The CDR3 covers 16 residues. Germline lookup yields CDR1 MDHEN and CDR2 SYDVKM. V shed 8 bases and J shed 0 bases, with 17 bases lying between them. CDR3 DNA sequence: TGTGCCAGCGCTGGGGAAGGGACCTACTCCTACAATGAGCAGTTCTTC. Amino acids: CASAGEGTYSYNEQFF.

DNA for the CDR3: TGCGCCAGCAGCCAAGAGGGACTAGCGGCCTACAATGAGCAGTTCTTC. It translates to CASSQEGLAAYNEQFF. This chain joins TRBV4-1 and TRBJ2-1, with 11 bases that match TRBD2. After removal of 0 bases from V and 2 bases from J, the junction contained 0 bases not matched to a gene. Germline V gene sequence: CDR1 MGHRA, CDR2 YSYEKL. This CDR3 has 16 amino acids.

The chain employs TRBV27 and TRBJ1-5; maybe TRBD1 (6 bases). The CDR3 sequence is 14 residues long. The ends were cut back, 2 bases at V and 6 bases at J, with 11 bases in the middle. From germline, CDR1 is MNHEY and CDR2 SMNVEV (reference sequence). The CDR3 DNA is TGTGCCAGCAGTTTACGACCAGGGGTTCAGCCCCAGCATTTT. The encoded protein is CASSLRPGVQPQHF.

This chain uses TRBV29-1 with TRBJ2-1; 8 bases fit TRBD2. After removal of 6 bases from V and 7 bases from J, the junction contained 17 bases not matched to a gene. Germline CDR1 reads SQVTM; CDR2 reads ANQGSEA. This CDR3 comprises 16 residues. The CDR3 here is CSVPHPTSGGGNEQFF. CDR3 coding DNA: TGCAGCGTACCGCACCCAACTAGCGGTGGGGGGAATGAGCAGTTCTTC.

This rearrangement joins TRBV7-9 to TRBJ1-1; perhaps TRBD1 as D (6 bases). The CDR3 is 13 residues long. Germline CDR1 is SEHNR and CDR2 is FQNEAQ (reference sequence). Trimming left V 5 bases short and J 5 bases short, with 12 bases between. Here the CDR3 DNA reads TGTGCCAGCAGCGCAGAACAGGGAACTGAAGCTTTCTTT. It is translated as CASSAEQGTEAFF.

This chain connects TRBV7-3 to TRBJ2-2; 11 nucleotides agree with TRBD2. V shed 4 bases, J shed 6 bases, and the junction held 10 bases outside the gene matches. This CDR3 has 17 residues. CDR1 is SGHTA, CDR2 FQGTGA, per germline. The CDR3 reads CASSSISGRARAGELFF. The CDR3 region has the DNA TGTGCCAGCAGCTCGATTAGCGGGAGGGCCCGTGCCGGGGAGCTGTTTTTT.

The V gene is TRBV7-9, the J gene TRBJ2-7; D tentatively reads TRBD1 or TRBD2 (5 bases each). Germline V CDR1 and CDR2: SEHNR, FQNEAQ (reference sequence). Trimming shortened V by 2 bases and J by 7 bases, and 21 bases separated the two germline ends. This CDR3 has 16 amino acids. CDR3 DNA: TGTGCCAGCAGCTTAACGGATGGACGGGACCTCGGAGAGCAGTACTTC. As protein: CASSLTDGRDLGEQYF.